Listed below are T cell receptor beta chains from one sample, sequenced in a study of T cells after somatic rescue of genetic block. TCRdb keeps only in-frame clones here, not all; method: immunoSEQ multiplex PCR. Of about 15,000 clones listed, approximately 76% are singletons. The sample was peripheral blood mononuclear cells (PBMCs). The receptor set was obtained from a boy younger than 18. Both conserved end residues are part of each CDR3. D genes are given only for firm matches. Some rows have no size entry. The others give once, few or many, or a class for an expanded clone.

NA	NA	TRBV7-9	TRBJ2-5	CASSLASPGPRETQYF	TGTGCCAGCAGCTTAGCCTCCCCCGGGCCCAGGGAGACCCAGTACTTC
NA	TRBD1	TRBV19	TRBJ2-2	CASSTQTGRVGELFF	TGTGCCAGTAGTACCCAGACAGGGAGAGTCGGGGAGCTGTTTTTT
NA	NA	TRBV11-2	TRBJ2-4	CASSLVRAKNIQYF	TGTGCCAGCAGCTTAGTGCGAGCCAAAAACATTCAGTACTTC
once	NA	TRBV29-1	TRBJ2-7	CSVGSRGGSHEQYF	TGCAGCGTTGGAAGCAGGGGAGGTTCCCACGAGCAGTACTTC
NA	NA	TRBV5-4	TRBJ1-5	CASSFKGSNQPQHF	TGTGCCAGCAGCTTTAAGGGATCCAATCAGCCCCAGCATTTT
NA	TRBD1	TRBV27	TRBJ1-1	CASSTGGANTEAFF	TGTGCCAGCAGTACAGGGGGCGCGAACACTGAAGCTTTCTTT
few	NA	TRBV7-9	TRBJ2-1	CASSPGTSLIHEQFF	TGTGCCAGCAGCCCCGGGACCAGCCTTATCCATGAGCAGTTCTTC
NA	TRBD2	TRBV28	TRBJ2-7	CASSSFTSGAYEQYF	TGTGCCAGCAGTTCATTCACTAGCGGAGCCTACGAGCAGTACTTC
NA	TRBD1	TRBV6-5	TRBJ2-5	CASSPGTGGLQTQYF	TGTGCCAGCAGTCCCGGGACAGGGGGCTTGCAGACCCAGTACTTC
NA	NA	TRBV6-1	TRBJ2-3	CASIIRSATDTQYF	TGTGCCAGCATCATCAGGAGCGCCACAGATACGCAGTATTTT
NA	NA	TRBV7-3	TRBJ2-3	CASSLKGLATDTQYF	TGTGCCAGCAGCTTAAAGGGCCTAGCAACAGATACGCAGTATTTT
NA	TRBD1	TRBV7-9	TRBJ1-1	CASSFGQGRDTEAFF	TGTGCCAGCAGCTTCGGACAGGGCAGGGACACTGAAGCTTTCTTT
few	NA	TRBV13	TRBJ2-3	CASSPPNTDTQYF	TGTGCCAGCAGTCCCCCTAACACAGATACGCAGTATTTT
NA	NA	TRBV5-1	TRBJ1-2	CASSLEQNWGYTF	TGCGCCAGCAGCTTGGAACAGAACTGGGGCTACACCTTC
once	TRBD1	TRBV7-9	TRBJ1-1	CASDRGDTEAFF	TGTGCCAGCGACAGGGGGGACACTGAAGCTTTCTTT
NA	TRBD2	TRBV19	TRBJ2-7	CASSIAPVAGGHYEQYF	TGTGCCAGTAGTATAGCCCCAGTAGCGGGAGGCCACTACGAGCAGTACTTC
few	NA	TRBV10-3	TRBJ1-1	CAISALATGNTEAFF	TGTGCCATCAGTGCCTTAGCCACGGGGAACACTGAAGCTTTCTTT
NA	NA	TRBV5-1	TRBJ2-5	CASSLGGAETQYF	TGCGCCAGCAGCTTGGGGGGGGCAGAGACCCAGTACTTC
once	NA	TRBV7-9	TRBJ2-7	CASSLSEQEHEQYF	TGTGCCAGCAGCTTAAGTGAGCAGGAACACGAGCAGTACTTC